Shown below are 27 T cell receptor beta chains from a single sample sequenced in a study of CD8+CD57+ T cells in acquired aplastic anemia. It was patients with CD8+CD57+ cell expansion by flow cytometry who were chosen for sequencing. The TCR beta profiling, which covered VDJ combination and CDR3 sequence, was carried out using genomic DNA as the template. TCRdb passed the reads through MiXCR, listing each CDR3 protein once. The repertoire includes about 180,000 distinct CDR3 sequences, less than 50% of them detected once, and approximately 13% sits in the top ten. Sample: sorted CD4+, CD8+, or CD8+CD57+ T cells (not recorded which) from PBMCs. These TCRs come from a human donor with aplastic anemia.

This rearrangement joins TRBV10-3 to TRBJ2-1; 9 bases are shared with TRBD2. V gave up 9 bases and J gave up 4 bases; unmatched junction bases: 4. The CDR3 covers 13 residues. CDR1 and CDR2 (germline): ENHRY, SYGVKD. CDR3 region: CAIRTSVYNEQFF. CDR3 coding DNA: TGTGCCATAAGGACTAGCGTTTACAATGAGCAGTTCTTC.

CDR3 amino acids: CSASGDRGLNTEAFF. Written as DNA, the CDR3 is TGCAGTGCTAGTGGGGACAGGGGCTTGAACACTGAAGCTTTCTTT. This chain uses TRBV20-1 with TRBJ1-1; 10 bases fit TRBD1. There are 15 residues in the CDR3. Germline V CDR1 and CDR2: DFQATT, SNEGSKA (reference sequence). V trimming: 3 bases; J trimming: 0 bases; junction bases outside the gene matches: 4.

The genes are TRBV11-1 and TRBJ2-2; 7 bases align to TRBD1. CDR3 length equals 17 residues. The trim removed 5 bases at V and 5 bases at J, leaving 14 bases unmatched. Germline V CDR1 and CDR2: SGHAT, FQDESV (reference sequence). CDR3 in DNA: TGTGCCAGCAGCCTTTCCAGAGGGGGCTTGATTACCGGGGAGCTGTTTTTT. It specifies CASSLSRGGLITGELFF. Complete variable domain (other parts from reference TRBV11-1 and TRBJ2-2): EAEVAQSPRYKITEKSQAVAFWCDPISGHATLYWYRQILGQGPELLVQFQDESVVDDSQLPKDRFSAERLKGVDSTLKIQPAELGDSAMYLCASSLSRGGLITGELFFGEGSRLTVL.

This clonotype was picked up many times. The J gene is TRBJ2-7, the V gene TRBV4-1, with 8 bases that match TRBD2. The CDR3 loop spans 15 amino acids. J gave up 2 bases and V 3 bases, and 6 bases lay outside the gene matches. Germline-derived CDR1 and CDR2 are MGHRA and YSYEKL. In nucleotides, the CDR3 is TGCGCCAGCAGCCAGTACCCGGGGGGGACCTACGAGCAGTACTTC. It is translated as CASSQYPGGTYEQYF.

As regards this clonotype: An end of the junction does not agree with germline; a read error may underlie this. J is TRBJ1-2 and V is TRBV7-9, with 7 bases that match TRBD1. The length of the CDR3 is 15 residues. From germline, CDR1 is SEHNR and CDR2 FQNEAQ (reference sequence). The CDR3, as DNA: TGTGCCAGCAGCTTAAACAGGGGACTTCCTTATGGCTGCACCTTC. Translating it yields CASSLNRGLPYGCTF.

This chain joins TRBV10-3 and TRBJ2-1, with 9 bases fitting TRBD2. The CDR3 is 15 amino acids. With V trimmed by 3 bases and J by 7 bases, 7 bases remained unmatched. Germline CDR1 reads ENHRY; CDR2 reads SYGVKD. Written as DNA, the CDR3 is TGTGCCATCAGTGACATAGCGGGAGCGGGAAATGAGCAGTTCTTC. Protein product: CAISDIAGAGNEQFF.

This chain uses TRBV7-3 with TRBJ2-7; 7 positions match TRBD1. This CDR3 contains 12 residues. Trimming at V came to 5 bases and at J to 6 bases, leaving 4 bases not matched to a gene. The germline gives CDR1 SGHTA, CDR2 FQGTGA. The CDR3 sequence: CASSEQGSEQYF. The CDR3 region has the DNA TGTGCCAGCAGCGAACAGGGGTCCGAGCAGTACTTC.

At least ten counts were recorded for this clonotype. This chain links TRBV19 with TRBJ1-5; D unresolved. The V end lost 5 bases, the J end lost 0 bases, and 11 bases lay between the germline ends. CDR1 and CDR2 from the germline V gene are LNHDA and SQIVND (reference sequence). The CDR3 has 15 residues. The CDR3 spells CASSLRFDSNQPQHF. In nucleotides, the CDR3 is TGTGCCAGTAGTTTACGGTTTGATAGCAATCAGCCCCAGCATTTT.

This clonotype occurred a few times. The CDR3 reads CASSYPRDRTYNEQFF. CDR3 nucleotides: TGTGCCAGCAGTTACCCCCGGGACAGGACCTACAATGAGCAGTTCTTC. This sequence joins TRBV6-2 or TRBV6-3 and TRBJ2-1; 8 positions agree with TRBD1. The CDR3 covers 16 residues. V dropped 2 bases and J dropped 2; count of bases not matched to a gene: 5. Germline V CDR1 and CDR2: MNHEY, SVGEGT.

Many counts were recorded for this clonotype. The chain has TRBV7-9 and TRBJ2-6, with D unclear. The germline V gene has CDR1 SEHNR and CDR2 FQNEAQ (reference sequence). Trimming stripped 4 bases from V and 4 bases from J, with 8 bases between. The CDR3 runs 14 residues. CDR3: CASSYLSGANVLTF. CDR3 DNA sequence: TGTGCCAGCAGCTACCTATCCGGGGCCAACGTCCTGACTTTC.

The rearrangement links TRBV24-1 to TRBJ1-2; tentatively, D is TRBD1 (6 bases). Trimming took 3 bases from V and 2 from J, leaving 15 bases between them. Germline CDR1 is KGHDR and CDR2 is SFDVKD. The CDR3 spans 16 residues. CDR3 in amino acids: CATSDPSLTGNYGYTF. The CDR3 coding sequence is TGTGCCACCAGTGATCCAAGCCTAACAGGGAACTATGGCTACACCTTC.

V gene TRBV4-2 combines with J gene TRBJ2-7; D possibly corresponds to TRBD2 (5 bases). Germline CDR1 LGHNA, CDR2 YNFKEQ. The V end was cut by 0 bases, the J end by 7 bases, with 16 bases between. CDR3 size: 15 residues. The CDR3 DNA is TGTGCCAGCAGCCAAGATCGTACTAGTTTTCAGGAGCAGTACTTC. Amino acid sequence: CASSQDRTSFQEQYF.

This clonotype was recorded at least ten times. The chain uses TRBV4-1 and TRBJ2-3; D could derive from TRBD1 or TRBD2 (5 bases each). Germline loops: CDR1 MGHRA, CDR2 YSYEKL. The CDR3 contains 15 residues. V was pared by 1 base and J by 5 bases, with 13 bases between. The CDR3 bases are TGCGCCAGCAGCCAAGCTCCTAGGGACGGAGATACGCAGTATTTT. Translated: CASSQAPRDGDTQYF.

The CDR3 loop reads CASTRGSNYGYTF. DNA of the CDR3: TGTGCCAGCACCCGGGGGTCTAACTATGGCTACACCTTC. This rearrangement joins TRBV5-6 to TRBJ1-2, with D perhaps matching TRBD1 (5 bases). Trimming pared 6 bases from V and 0 bases from J, leaving 9 bases between. CDR1 is SGHDT, CDR2 YYEEEE, per germline. The CDR3 spans 13 residues.

The chain couples TRBV7-9 to TRBJ1-1; D unresolved. In germline, CDR1 is SEHNR, CDR2 FQNEAQ (reference sequence). Trimming shortened V by 5 bases and J by 0 bases, and 4 bases separated the two germline ends. This CDR3 is built from 12 residues. CDR3 nucleotide sequence: TGTGCCAGCAGCAGAATGAACACTGAAGCTTTCTTT. This translates into CASSRMNTEAFF.

This clonotype was detected only a few times. The rearrangement uses TRBV5-8 and TRBJ2-3, with D possibly being TRBD2 (6 bases). CDR1 is SGHTS, CDR2 YDEGEE, per germline. V lost 3 bases and J 3 bases, leaving 11 bases between the germline ends. The CDR3 contains 14 residues. The DNA for the CDR3 is TGTGCCAGCAGCTGGGCTAGCGAGACAGATACGCAGTATTTT. Translating it yields CASSWASETDTQYF. Using reference TRBV5-8 and TRBJ2-3 for the parts outside the CDR3, the full variable domain is EAGVTQSPTHLIKTRGQQATLRCSPISGHTSVYWYQQALGLGLQFLLWYDEGEERNRGNFPPRFSGRQFPNYSSELNVNALELEDSALYLCASSWASETDTQYFGPGTRLTVL.

This clonotype has ten or more counts. The V call is TRBV3-1, the J call TRBJ2-3; D not resolved. This CDR3 has 14 amino acids. V gave up 3 bases and J gave up 1 base, with 8 bases separating them. CDR1 and CDR2 from the germline V gene are LGHDT and YNNKEL (reference sequence). The CDR3 region has the DNA TGTGCCAGCAGCCATGCGCTAGGCACAGATACGCAGTATTTT. This gives the protein CASSHALGTDTQYF.

This clonotype was seen only a few times. The V and J genes are TRBV5-1 and TRBJ1-2, with D possibly TRBD1 on 6 matching bases. With 0 bases removed from V and 8 bases from J, the gap between germline ends came to 14 bases. The CDR3 length is 14 residues. Per the germline V gene, CDR1 is SGHRS and CDR2 is YFSETQ. The CDR3 loop reads CASSLAGRGGGYTF. CDR3 nucleotides: TGCGCCAGCAGCTTGGCGGGCAGGGGAGGAGGCTACACCTTC. Using reference TRBV5-1 and TRBJ1-2 for the parts outside the CDR3, the full variable domain is KAGVTQTPRYLIKTRGQQVTLSCSPISGHRSVSWYQQTPGQGLQFLFEYFSETQRNKGNFPGRFSGRQFSNSRSEMNVSTLELGDSALYLCASSLAGRGGGYTFGSGTRLTVV.

The chain joins TRBV7-3 to TRBJ1-1; unclear D gene. The CDR3 covers 15 residues. Trimming took off 0 bases at V and 0 bases at J, with 8 bases between the two ends. Germline-derived CDR1 and CDR2 are SGHTA and FQGTGA. The chain's CDR3 is CASSLTVQLNTEAFF. The DNA for the CDR3 is TGTGCCAGCAGCTTAACGGTACAGCTGAACACTGAAGCTTTCTTT. Filled out from reference TRBV7-3 and TRBJ1-1, the complete variable domain reads GAGVSQTPSNKVTEKGKYVELRCDPISGHTALYWYRQSLGQGPEFLIYFQGTGAADDSGLPNDRFFAVRPEGSVSTLKIQRTERGDSAVYLCASSLTVQLNTEAFFGQGTRLTVV.

The V and J genes are TRBV7-9 and TRBJ2-7; D is unresolved. The CDR3 covers 15 residues. The V end was cut by 5 bases, the J end by 0 bases, with 14 bases between. Looked up from germline, CDR1 is SEHNR and CDR2 is FQNEAQ (reference sequence). The CDR3 is CASSAMKGPSYEQYF. The CDR3 DNA reads TGTGCCAGCAGCGCCATGAAAGGGCCCTCCTACGAGCAGTACTTC.

The V gene is TRBV24-1, the J gene TRBJ2-6; the D is unclear. Germline loops: CDR1 KGHDR, CDR2 SFDVKD. The CDR3 is 14 amino acids. V lost 3 bases, J lost 4 bases, and 6 bases lay in between. The CDR3 sequence: CATSDPMGANVLTF. In DNA form, the CDR3 reads TGTGCCACCAGTGATCCGATGGGGGCCAACGTCCTGACTTTC.

The V and J genes are TRBV14 and TRBJ1-2, with 8 bases aligning to TRBD1. J lost 1 base, V lost 4 bases, and 8 bases had no gene match. The CDR3 runs to 16 residues. Germline V gives CDR1 SGHDN, CDR2 FVKESK. This chain's CDR3 is CASSLDRGDFNYGYTF. As DNA, the CDR3 is TGTGCCAGCAGCCTCGACAGGGGAGACTTTAACTATGGCTACACCTTC.

This chain connects TRBV27 to TRBJ1-5; the match to TRBD1 covers 8 bases. V lost 4 bases to trimming and J lost 2 bases; unmatched junction nucleotides: 4. The CDR3 spans 15 residues. Germline CDR1 reads MNHEY; CDR2 reads SMNVEV (reference sequence). The CDR3 region has the DNA TGTGCCAGCAGTTCCCTACAGGGGGGCAATCAGCCCCAGCATTTT. Encoded protein: CASSSLQGGNQPQHF.

V usage is TRBV5-1 and J usage is TRBJ2-2; no reliable D call. V shed 4 bases and J shed 4 bases, with 17 bases lying between them. This CDR3 comprises 16 residues. Germline V gene data show CDR1 as SGHRS and CDR2 as YFSETQ. The CDR3 DNA follows: TGCGCCAGCAGCGCGGCGGCGGTGGGCGGCACCGGGGAGCTGTTTTTT. The encoded protein is CASSAAAVGGTGELFF.

Here the CDR3 reads CSVGNLNEGYTF. CDR3 sequence (DNA): TGCAGCGTTGGGAACCTCAATGAGGGCTACACCTTC. The rearrangement joins TRBV29-1 to TRBJ1-2; D not resolved. From germline, CDR1 is SQVTM and CDR2 ANQGSEA. This CDR3 has 12 residues. V was clipped by 4 bases and J by 8 bases, with 14 bases between them. Together with reference TRBV29-1 and TRBJ1-2, the CDR3 gives the full variable domain: SAVISQKPSRDICQRGTSLTIQCQVDSQVTMMFWYRQQPGQSLTLIATANQGSEATYESGFVIDKFPISRPNLTFSTLTVSNMSPEDSSIYLCSVGNLNEGYTFGSGTRLTVV.

This chain joins TRBV9 and TRBJ2-3; D might be TRBD2 (6 bases). CDR1 is SGDLS, CDR2 YYNGEE, per germline. The CDR3 length is 15 residues. V dropped 0 bases and J dropped 0 bases, with 8 bases sitting between them. CDR3 coding DNA: TGTGCCAGCAGCGTAGCCGGGACTAGCACAGATACGCAGTATTTT. Its translation: CASSVAGTSTDTQYF.

The chain couples TRBV28 to TRBJ2-7; 8 bases map to TRBD1. V was pared by 6 bases and J by 3 bases, with 10 bases of the junction left unmatched. The CDR3 covers 15 residues. Germline-derived CDR1 and CDR2 are MDHEN and SYDVKM. The CDR3 reads CASRNTGQVVYEQYF. The CDR3 DNA reads as TGTGCCAGCAGAAACACGGGACAGGTGGTCTACGAGCAGTACTTC.